The clone carrying this T cell receptor beta chain was counted many times. TCRdb independently ran MiXCR on the reads; one entry per CDR3 protein. In the table there are 400,000 or so distinct CDR3 sequences, around a sixth of which are singletons. The entry originates in a study of T cell repertoires in cytomegalovirus infection. At the level of the study: Carrying CMV and the relevant HLA type showed in public TCR beta signatures.

The origin of this receptor is a human donor in good health (CMV status not recorded). Some clones in this sample may be carry-over from other donors' samples. The sequenced sample consisted of PBMCs.

The CDR3 DNA sequence: TGTGCCAGCAGCCAGGACTCGAGCTCCTACAATGAGCAGTTCTTC. Translated, it gives CASSQDSSSYNEQFF. V is TRBV7-6 and J is TRBJ2-1; D possibly corresponds to TRBD2 (5 bases). This CDR3 contains 15 residues. The V gene's germline CDR1 is SGHVS and CDR2 FNYEAQ. The germline V and J ends were trimmed by 5 bases and 0 bases, with 11 bases remaining between them.